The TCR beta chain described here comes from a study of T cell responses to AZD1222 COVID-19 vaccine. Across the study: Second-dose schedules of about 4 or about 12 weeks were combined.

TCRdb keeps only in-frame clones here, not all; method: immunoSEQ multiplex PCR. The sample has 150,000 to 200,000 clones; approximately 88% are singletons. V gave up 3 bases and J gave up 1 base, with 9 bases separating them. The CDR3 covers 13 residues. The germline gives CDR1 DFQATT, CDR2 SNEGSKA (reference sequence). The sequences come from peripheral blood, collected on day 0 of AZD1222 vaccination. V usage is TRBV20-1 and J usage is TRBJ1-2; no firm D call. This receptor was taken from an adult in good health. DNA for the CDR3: TGCAGTGCTAGTCCTCCGGGTAACTATGGCTACACCTTC. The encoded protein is CSASPPGNYGYTF.